One and the same sample provided the 20 T cell receptor beta chains below, sequenced in a study of blood T cell repertoires in COVID-19. This table comes from immunoSEQ multiplex PCR, and its TCRdb copy is limited to in-frame clones, with some not included. The data contain 25,000 to 30,000 clones, about 89% of them seen just once; the ten biggest clones take up about 9.9%. Sequencing was done on a sample of peripheral blood. Source of these receptors: a human donor in a cohort sampled during active COVID-19.

The chain joins TRBV7-8 to TRBJ2-7; a weak D match, TRBD2 (6 bases). Looked up from germline, CDR1 is SGHVS and CDR2 is FQNEAQ. The V end lost 5 bases, the J end lost 0 bases, and 11 bases lay between the germline ends. This CDR3 is built from 14 residues. CDR3 sequence: CASSGGAGSYEQYF. CDR3 nucleotides: TGTGCCAGCAGCGGAGGGGCCGGCTCCTACGAGCAGTACTTC.

The chain combines TRBV29-1 with TRBJ1-1, with TRBD1 as a possible D gene (6 bases). The germline V gene has CDR1 SQVTM and CDR2 ANQGSEA. The CDR3 has 11 residues. Between the trimmed V and J ends, which lost 3 bases and 4 bases, there was a span of 6 bases. CDR3 region: CSVDRGTEAFF. CDR3 nucleotide sequence: TGCAGCGTTGACAGGGGCACTGAAGCTTTCTTT.

This clone showed up just a few times. V and J are TRBV27 and TRBJ1-5; a possible D gene is TRBD1 (5 bases). V was clipped by 0 bases and J by 2 bases, with 17 bases between them. This CDR3 region has 18 residues. CDR1 and CDR2 from the germline V gene are MNHEY and SMNVEV (reference sequence). The CDR3 loop is CASSLSRGIGGGNQPQHF. The CDR3 DNA reads TGTGCCAGCAGTTTATCTCGGGGAATCGGGGGGGGCAATCAGCCCCAGCATTTT.

The chain uses TRBV7-2 and TRBJ2-1; 7 nucleotides align to TRBD2. The CDR3 consists of 18 residues. Germline CDR1 SGHTA, CDR2 FQGNSA. Trimming at V came to 0 bases and at J to 1 base, leaving 9 bases not matched to a gene. CDR3 nucleotides: TGTGCCAGCAGCTTAGCGTCAGCGGGAACCACTTCCTACAATGAGCAGTTCTTC. Translation gives CASSLASAGTTSYNEQFF.

The chain employs TRBV27 and TRBJ1-2; tentatively, D is TRBD1 (5 bases). V was shortened by 8 bases and J by 4 bases, with 20 bases between the two germline ends. This CDR3 is built from 15 residues. The germline gives CDR1 MNHEY, CDR2 SMNVEV (reference sequence). DNA of the CDR3: TGTGCCAGCGCCCGCCCGGACGTCGGGGGCTATGGCTACACCTTC. This codes for CASARPDVGGYGYTF.

The chain is built from TRBV7-2 and TRBJ2-1, with 11 bases aligning to TRBD1. J lost 4 bases, V lost 6 bases, and 5 bases had no gene match. The CDR3 is made up of 15 amino acids. Looked up from germline, CDR1 is SGHTA and CDR2 is FQGNSA. The CDR3 reads CASRIGQGAYNEQFF. CDR3 sequence (DNA): TGTGCCAGCAGGATAGGACAGGGGGCATACAATGAGCAGTTCTTC.

The rearrangement uses TRBV29-1 and TRBJ1-2; maybe TRBD1 (6 bases). Trimming pared 7 bases from V and 9 bases from J, leaving 15 bases between. The CDR3 is made up of 11 amino acids. CDR1 and CDR2 (germline): SQVTM, ANQGSEA. CDR3 in DNA: TGCAGCGGAGCCCAGCAGGGGAGCTACACCTTC. Amino acids: CSGAQQGSYTF.

This chain links TRBV24-1 with TRBJ2-1, with 7 bases fitting TRBD2. The CDR3 sequence is 17 residues long. Trimming at V came to 0 bases and at J to 3 bases, leaving 7 bases not matched to a gene. The germline V gene encodes CDR1 KGHDR and CDR2 SFDVKD. The CDR3 here is CATSDLGGGRSYNEQFF. The CDR3 DNA is TGTGCCACCAGTGATTTGGGGGGGGGAAGGAGCTACAATGAGCAGTTCTTC.

The genes are TRBV5-5 and TRBJ2-7, with unresolved D. V was clipped by 1 base and J by 4 bases, with 18 bases between them. Germline assignment: CDR1 SGHKS and CDR2 YYEKEE (reference sequence). The CDR3 has 16 residues. The CDR3 DNA follows: TGTGCCAGCAGCTTGCAGGTTCCGGTATTAAGATACGAGCAGTACTTC. It specifies CASSLQVPVLRYEQYF.

The chain joins TRBV19 to TRBJ2-1; 9 bases line up with TRBD1. This CDR3 is built from 14 residues. The ends lost 5 bases at V and 7 bases at J; junction bases unmatched: 6. The germline V gene has CDR1 LNHDA and CDR2 SQIVND (reference sequence). CDR3 residues: CASSGGQGVNEQFF. Here the CDR3 DNA reads TGTGCCAGTAGTGGGGGACAGGGTGTGAATGAGCAGTTCTTC.

This clone has only one observation. The rearrangement joins TRBV5-5 to TRBJ2-7; D is undetermined. V was trimmed by 4 bases and J by 5 bases, leaving 7 bases between them. Germline CDR1 and CDR2: SGHKS and YYEKEE (reference sequence). This CDR3 is 11 amino acids long. The CDR3 DNA is TGTGCCAGCAGCGTCCAGAACGAGCAGTACTTC. It encodes CASSVQNEQYF.

The V call is TRBV28, the J call TRBJ1-6; D remains ambiguous. Germline CDR1 MDHEN, CDR2 SYDVKM. CDR3 length: 12 residues. Trimming took off 6 bases at V and 7 bases at J, with 7 bases between the two ends. Here the CDR3 reads CASSRVNSPLHF. In nucleotides, the CDR3 is TGTGCCAGCAGCCGGGTCAATTCACCCCTCCACTTT. Full variable domain (rest looked up from reference TRBV28 and TRBJ1-6): DVKVTQSSRYLVKRTGEKVFLECVQDMDHENMFWYRQDPGLGLRLIYFSYDVKMKEKGDIPEGYSVSREKKERFSLILESASTNQTSMYLCASSRVNSPLHFGNGTRLTVT.

J is TRBJ1-4 and V is TRBV9; a weak D match, TRBD1 (5 bases). V gave up 0 bases and J gave up 3 bases, with 15 bases separating them. The CDR3 is made up of 17 amino acids. CDR1 is SGDLS and CDR2 is YYNGEE in the germline V gene. CDR3 sequence: CASSVDPGMGPNEKLFF. CDR3 nucleotides: TGTGCCAGCAGCGTAGACCCGGGTATGGGGCCTAATGAAAAACTGTTTTTT.

The chain has TRBV7-9 and TRBJ1-4; D is possibly TRBD1 (6 bases). The CDR3 spans 15 residues. V gave up 3 bases and J gave up 8 bases, with 16 bases separating them. Germline CDR1 reads SEHNR; CDR2 reads FQNEAQ (reference sequence). CDR3 residues: CASSFGGGSREKLFF. The CDR3 DNA reads TGTGCCAGCAGCTTCGGTGGGGGCAGCAGGGAAAAACTGTTTTTT.

The V gene is TRBV9, the J gene TRBJ1-6; D is uncertain. Germline V gene lookup returns CDR1 SGDLS and CDR2 YYNGEE. Trimming removed 4 bases from V and 9 bases from J, with 8 bases in between. This CDR3 is 12 amino acids long. CDR3 in DNA: TGTGCCAGCAGCCAATCGGGTTCACCCCTCCACTTT. Encoded protein: CASSQSGSPLHF.

The chain has TRBV3-1 (or the pseudogene TRBV3-2) and TRBJ1-4; no clear D gene. V shed 3 bases and J shed 0 bases, with 5 bases lying between them. The germline gives CDR1 LGHDT, CDR2 YNNKEL (reference sequence). CDR3 length equals 14 residues. CDR3 sequence (DNA): TGTGCCAGCAGCCATCAGGCAACTAATGAAAAACTGTTTTTT. Translation: CASSHQATNEKLFF.

The chain employs TRBV7-3 and TRBJ2-3; 8 bases agree with TRBD2. V trimming: 4 bases; J trimming: 0 bases; junction bases outside the gene matches: 15. The CDR3 extends over 19 amino acids. Germline assignment: CDR1 SGHTA and CDR2 FQGTGA. CDR3 residues: CASSSTKIGLAGSTDTQYF. The CDR3, as DNA: TGTGCCAGCAGCTCCACTAAAATCGGGTTAGCGGGGAGCACAGATACGCAGTATTTT.

The genes are TRBV2 and TRBJ2-7; 10 bases are shared with TRBD1. This CDR3 spans 15 amino acids. Germline V lookup: CDR1 SNHLY, CDR2 FYNNEI. The junction had 7 bases not matched to a gene; V was cut back by 6 bases and J by 2 bases. CDR3 nucleotide sequence: TGTGCCAGCAGGACGGACAGGGGGGCCACCTACGAGCAGTACTTC. As protein: CASRTDRGATYEQYF.

This rearrangement joins TRBV24-1 to TRBJ2-1, with 9 bases lining up with TRBD2. V lost 5 bases to trimming and J lost 3 bases; unmatched junction nucleotides: 16. Germline lookup yields CDR1 KGHDR and CDR2 SFDVKD. This CDR3 has 19 amino acids. The CDR3 region has the DNA TGTGCCACCAGTGGCCCTAGCGGGGACGGGCGTCCCAGCTACAATGAGCAGTTCTTC. The encoded protein is CATSGPSGDGRPSYNEQFF.

This clone was found a few times. Here the CDR3 reads CASSLPQAGPQHF. The CDR3 DNA sequence: TGTGCCAGCAGCCTTCCCCAGGCTGGGCCCCAGCATTTT. This chain connects TRBV3-1 (or the pseudogene TRBV3-2) to TRBJ1-5; D unresolved. Trimming took off 4 bases at V and 9 bases at J, with 13 bases between the two ends. Per the germline V gene, CDR1 is LGHDT and CDR2 is YNNKEL (reference sequence). The CDR3 consists of 13 residues.